Detailed here is one TCR beta chain. Use of 60 Vbeta and 13 Jbeta primers characterized the PCR. Generated by immunoSEQ multiplex PCR, the TCRdb table keeps only in-frame clones and is missing some. The sample holds about 150,000 clones, just under 70% seen once. The data derive from a study of cytomegalovirus exposure and HLA in healthy donors. This clonotype originated in a man aged 60-69 years in good health and CMV-seronegative. Sequenced: PBMCs.

CDR3 in amino acids: CASTRGTGANVLTF. The DNA for the CDR3 is TGTGCCAGCACTCGAGGAACTGGGGCCAACGTCCTGACTTTC. V gene TRBV6-5 combines with J gene TRBJ2-6; D is ambiguous. Trimming pared 7 bases from V and 2 bases from J, leaving 9 bases between. This CDR3 comprises 14 residues. Germline CDR1 is MNHEY and CDR2 is SVGAGI.